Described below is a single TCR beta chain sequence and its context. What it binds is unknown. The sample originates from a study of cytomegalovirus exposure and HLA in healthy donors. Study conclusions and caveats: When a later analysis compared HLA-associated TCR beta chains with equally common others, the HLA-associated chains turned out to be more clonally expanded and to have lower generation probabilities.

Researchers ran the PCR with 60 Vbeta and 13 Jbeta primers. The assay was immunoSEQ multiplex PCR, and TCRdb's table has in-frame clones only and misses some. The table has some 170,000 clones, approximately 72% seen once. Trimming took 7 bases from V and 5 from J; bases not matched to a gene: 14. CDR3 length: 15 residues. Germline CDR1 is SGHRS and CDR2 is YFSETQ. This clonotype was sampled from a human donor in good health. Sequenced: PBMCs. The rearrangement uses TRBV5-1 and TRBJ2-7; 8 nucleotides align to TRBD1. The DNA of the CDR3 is TGCGCCAGCGGCCCAGGACAGGGTCTTAAACACGAGCAGTACTTC. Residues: CASGPGQGLKHEQYF.